This T cell receptor beta chain is drawn from a study of control samples from healthy donors and cancer patients. CDR3 length equals 15 residues. V was clipped by 4 bases and J by 6 bases; unmatched bases: 8. Germline values: CDR1 MNHEY, CDR2 SVGAGI. The assay was immunoSEQ multiplex PCR, and TCRdb's table has in-frame clones only and misses some. The profile covers around 100,000 clones, with roughly 92% appearing a single time and about 2.9% taken by the ten largest. The chain couples TRBV6-5 to TRBJ2-3, with 9 bases lining up with TRBD2. Sequencing used blood. This TCR was recovered from a human donor in good health. The donor label of this sample is uncertain. CDR3 loop: CASSFSGGGLDTQYF. Written as DNA, the CDR3 is TGTGCCAGCAGTTTTAGCGGGGGAGGGTTGGATACGCAGTATTTT.